This is a list of T cell receptor beta chains from one sample in a study of blood T cells in healthy people across ages. TCRdb fed the 5' RACE reads into MiXCR, producing one record per CDR3 protein. The sample lists 1 million or so distinct CDR3 sequences, over 35% occurring once. Sequenced input: blood. The receptors here all came from a woman aged 55 to 70 in good health. Each CDR3 is given with its conserved first and last residue. The D gene is left open where the match is weak. Clone sizes are given selectively: once, few, many, or a class where the clone is expanded.

v_gene: TRBV6-5; d_gene: TRBD1; j_gene: TRBJ1-5; abundance: NA; CDR3aa: CASSEGQGEQPQHF; CDR3nt: TGTGCCAGCAGTGAGGGACAGGGGGAGCAGCCCCAGCATTTT
v_gene: TRBV2; d_gene: TRBD2; j_gene: TRBJ2-1; abundance: NA; CDR3aa: CASSGTSGRRPYNEQFF; CDR3nt: TGTGCCAGCTCAGGGACTAGCGGGAGGCGCCCCTACAATGAGCAGTTCTTC
v_gene: TRBV5-1; d_gene: TRBD2; j_gene: TRBJ2-1; abundance: NA; CDR3aa: CASSSKTSGETNTGEQFF; CDR3nt: TGCGCCAGCAGCTCAAAGACTAGCGGGGAGACCAATACGGGTGAGCAGTTCTTC
v_gene: TRBV5-1; d_gene: NA; j_gene: TRBJ2-5; abundance: NA; CDR3aa: CASSSTETNLLETQYF; CDR3nt: TGCGCCAGCAGCTCCACAGAGACTAACCTTTTAGAGACCCAGTACTTC
v_gene: TRBV7-6; d_gene: NA; j_gene: TRBJ1-2; abundance: NA; CDR3aa: CASRKVGVRGGNYGYTF; CDR3nt: TGTGCCAGCAGAAAGGTGGGCGTCCGCGGTGGGAACTATGGCTACACCTTC
v_gene: TRBV12-3/TRBV12-4; d_gene: TRBD1; j_gene: TRBJ1-5; abundance: NA; CDR3aa: CASSAQGISNQPQHF; CDR3nt: TGTGCCAGCAGTGCACAGGGGATTAGCAATCAGCCCCAGCATTTT
v_gene: TRBV20-1; d_gene: NA; j_gene: TRBJ1-5; abundance: few; CDR3aa: CSARPGPVGYQPQHF; CDR3nt: TGCAGTGCTAGACCCGGCCCGGTAGGGTATCAGCCCCAGCATTTT
v_gene: TRBV15; d_gene: TRBD2; j_gene: TRBJ2-1; abundance: NA; CDR3aa: CATSRVAGGPYNEQFF; CDR3nt: TGTGCCACCAGCAGAGTAGCGGGAGGGCCTTACAATGAGCAGTTCTTC
v_gene: TRBV5-1; d_gene: TRBD1; j_gene: TRBJ1-2; abundance: NA; CDR3aa: CASSLRDTGDHGYTF; CDR3nt: TGCGCCAGCAGCTTGAGGGACACAGGGGACCATGGCTACACCTTC
v_gene: TRBV6-1; d_gene: NA; j_gene: TRBJ1-1; abundance: NA; CDR3aa: CASSDQMNTEAFF; CDR3nt: TGTGCCAGCAGTGATCAAATGAACACTGAAGCTTTCTTT
v_gene: TRBV20-1; d_gene: TRBD2; j_gene: TRBJ2-5; abundance: NA; CDR3aa: CSAKQGLAGGPETQYF; CDR3nt: TGCAGTGCTAAACAGGGACTAGCGGGAGGGCCAGAGACCCAGTACTTC
v_gene: TRBV28; d_gene: TRBD1; j_gene: TRBJ2-1; abundance: NA; CDR3aa: CASRLQGENEQFF; CDR3nt: TGTGCCAGCAGACTACAGGGGGAGAATGAGCAGTTCTTC
v_gene: TRBV25-1; d_gene: NA; j_gene: TRBJ2-5; abundance: NA; CDR3aa: CASSEYKRGTQYF; CDR3nt: TGTGCCAGCAGTGAATATAAAAGGGGGACCCAGTACTTC
v_gene: TRBV29-1; d_gene: NA; j_gene: TRBJ2-3; abundance: NA; CDR3aa: CSVVGDSTDTQYF; CDR3nt: TGCAGCGTTGTCGGGGACTCCACAGATACGCAGTATTTT
v_gene: TRBV20-1; d_gene: TRBD1; j_gene: TRBJ2-4; abundance: many; CDR3aa: CSATRGQGAKNIQYF; CDR3nt: TGCAGTGCTACCAGGGGACAGGGTGCCAAAAACATTCAGTACTTC
v_gene: TRBV29-1; d_gene: NA; j_gene: TRBJ2-4; abundance: few; CDR3aa: CSVVERAKNIQYF; CDR3nt: TGCAGCGTTGTGGAGCGGGCCAAAAACATTCAGTACTTC
v_gene: TRBV25-1; d_gene: NA; j_gene: TRBJ2-5; abundance: NA; CDR3aa: CASSPHREIETQYF; CDR3nt: TGTGCCAGCAGTCCCCACAGGGAGATCGAGACCCAGTACTTC
v_gene: TRBV9; d_gene: NA; j_gene: TRBJ2-3; abundance: NA; CDR3aa: CASRGHTDTQYF; CDR3nt: TGTGCCAGCAGGGGCCACACAGATACGCAGTATTTT
v_gene: TRBV2; d_gene: TRBD1; j_gene: TRBJ2-7; abundance: NA; CDR3aa: CASKDGTATYEQYF; CDR3nt: TGTGCCAGCAAGGACGGGACAGCGACCTACGAGCAGTACTTC
v_gene: TRBV9; d_gene: TRBD1; j_gene: TRBJ2-1; abundance: NA; CDR3aa: CASSVAKGTGVIQQFF; CDR3nt: TGTGCCAGCAGCGTAGCCAAAGGGACAGGGGTCATACAGCAGTTCTTC
v_gene: TRBV6-1; d_gene: TRBD2; j_gene: TRBJ2-1; abundance: NA; CDR3aa: CASSREGFYEQFF; CDR3nt: TGTGCCAGCAGTAGGGAGGGTTTCTATGAGCAGTTCTTC
v_gene: TRBV19; d_gene: NA; j_gene: TRBJ1-5; abundance: few; CDR3aa: CASSIWGTSSSNQPQHF; CDR3nt: TGTGCCAGTAGTATTTGGGGGACAAGTTCTAGCAATCAGCCCCAGCATTTT
v_gene: TRBV2; d_gene: NA; j_gene: TRBJ2-3; abundance: NA; CDR3aa: CAGSVLTDTQYF; CDR3nt: TGTGCCGGCAGTGTCCTCACAGATACGCAGTATTTT
v_gene: TRBV4-1; d_gene: NA; j_gene: TRBJ2-7; abundance: many; CDR3aa: CASSLFLGPYEQYF; CDR3nt: TGCGCCAGCAGCCTCTTCCTAGGTCCTTACGAGCAGTACTTC
v_gene: TRBV6-5; d_gene: NA; j_gene: TRBJ2-1; abundance: few; CDR3aa: CASSFSALDSYNEQFF; CDR3nt: TGTGCCAGCAGTTTCAGCGCCCTGGATTCCTACAATGAGCAGTTCTTC
v_gene: TRBV6-6; d_gene: NA; j_gene: TRBJ2-3; abundance: NA; CDR3aa: CASSTSSGPSNTQYF; CDR3nt: TGTGCCAGCAGTACATCCTCGGGACCCTCCAATACGCAGTATTTT
v_gene: TRBV10-3; d_gene: NA; j_gene: TRBJ1-4; abundance: NA; CDR3aa: CAISERTALATNEKLFF; CDR3nt: TGTGCCATCAGTGAACGGACAGCTCTTGCAACTAATGAAAAACTGTTTTTT
v_gene: TRBV3-1; d_gene: TRBD2; j_gene: TRBJ2-3; abundance: NA; CDR3aa: CASSPSGETDTQYF; CDR3nt: TGTGCCAGCAGCCCTAGCGGGGAAACAGATACGCAGTATTTT
v_gene: TRBV20-1; d_gene: TRBD1; j_gene: TRBJ2-7; abundance: NA; CDR3aa: CSTRDSVSYEQYF; CDR3nt: TGCAGTACCCGGGACAGTGTTTCCTACGAGCAGTACTTC
v_gene: TRBV12-3/TRBV12-4; d_gene: NA; j_gene: TRBJ2-3; abundance: few; CDR3aa: CASRFGADTQYF; CDR3nt: TGTGCCAGCAGATTCGGCGCAGATACGCAGTATTTT
v_gene: TRBV10-3; d_gene: NA; j_gene: TRBJ2-7; abundance: NA; CDR3aa: CAISDGTDYEQYF; CDR3nt: TGTGCCATCAGTGACGGGACTGACTACGAGCAGTACTTC
v_gene: TRBV11-2; d_gene: NA; j_gene: TRBJ1-1; abundance: NA; CDR3aa: CASSLSGKNTEAFF; CDR3nt: TGTGCCAGCAGCCTATCGGGGAAGAACACTGAAGCTTTCTTT
v_gene: TRBV27; d_gene: TRBD1; j_gene: TRBJ2-7; abundance: few; CDR3aa: CASRGQVKEQYF; CDR3nt: TGTGCCAGCAGGGGACAGGTCAAGGAGCAGTACTTC
v_gene: TRBV10-3; d_gene: NA; j_gene: TRBJ2-7; abundance: NA; CDR3aa: CAIRSSPPLYEQYF; CDR3nt: TGTGCCATTCGATCGTCCCCACCACTCTACGAGCAGTACTTC
v_gene: TRBV9; d_gene: NA; j_gene: TRBJ2-5; abundance: NA; CDR3aa: CASSVIDGRGGETQYF; CDR3nt: TGTGCCAGCAGCGTAATTGACGGGAGAGGAGGAGAGACCCAGTACTTC
v_gene: TRBV5-1; d_gene: NA; j_gene: TRBJ2-1; abundance: NA; CDR3aa: CASSLPRLVSNEQFF; CDR3nt: TGCGCCAGCAGCTTGCCGCGACTAGTAAGCAATGAGCAGTTCTTC
v_gene: TRBV4-2; d_gene: NA; j_gene: TRBJ2-3; abundance: NA; CDR3aa: CASSQDLPALRMGFTQYF; CDR3nt: TGTGCCAGCAGCCAAGATCTCCCAGCGCTCAGAATGGGTTTTACGCAGTATTTT
v_gene: TRBV6-1; d_gene: NA; j_gene: TRBJ2-3; abundance: NA; CDR3aa: CASSEAGRESTDTQYF; CDR3nt: TGTGCCAGCAGTGAAGCTGGTCGAGAGAGCACAGATACGCAGTATTTT
v_gene: TRBV5-5; d_gene: NA; j_gene: TRBJ1-5; abundance: NA; CDR3aa: CASSFSGVGDSNQPQHF; CDR3nt: TGTGCCAGCAGCTTTTCGGGGGTGGGTGATAGCAATCAGCCCCAGCATTTT
v_gene: TRBV9; d_gene: TRBD2; j_gene: TRBJ2-3; abundance: NA; CDR3aa: CASSVAAGRDDTQYF; CDR3nt: TGTGCCAGCAGCGTAGCGGCGGGGAGGGACGATACGCAGTATTTT
v_gene: TRBV6-2/TRBV6-3; d_gene: TRBD2; j_gene: TRBJ2-7; abundance: NA; CDR3aa: CASINGGGYEQYF; CDR3nt: TGTGCCAGCATTAATGGCGGGGGTTACGAGCAGTACTTC
v_gene: TRBV20-1; d_gene: TRBD2; j_gene: TRBJ2-1; abundance: NA; CDR3aa: CSALLSGNRNEQFF; CDR3nt: TGCAGTGCTCTCCTTAGCGGGAACCGCAATGAGCAGTTCTTC
v_gene: TRBV6-1; d_gene: NA; j_gene: TRBJ2-1; abundance: NA; CDR3aa: CASDRTVYNEQFF; CDR3nt: TGTGCCAGCGACCGGACAGTATACAATGAGCAGTTCTTC
v_gene: TRBV6-5; d_gene: NA; j_gene: TRBJ2-2; abundance: NA; CDR3aa: CASSYAFGGNTGELFF; CDR3nt: TGTGCCAGCAGTTACGCGTTTGGCGGTAACACCGGGGAGCTGTTTTTT
v_gene: TRBV9; d_gene: NA; j_gene: TRBJ2-7; abundance: NA; CDR3aa: CASSPRAGRSYEQYF; CDR3nt: TGTGCCAGCAGCCCCCGCGCAGGGCGATCCTACGAGCAGTACTTC
v_gene: TRBV10-3; d_gene: TRBD2; j_gene: TRBJ2-3; abundance: NA; CDR3aa: CAISPNPGTSVTDTQYF; CDR3nt: TGTGCCATCAGTCCCAACCCCGGGACTAGCGTTACAGATACGCAGTATTTT
v_gene: TRBV4-2; d_gene: NA; j_gene: TRBJ1-4; abundance: NA; CDR3aa: CASSQGRVEKLFF; CDR3nt: TGTGCCAGCAGCCAAGGCAGGGTTGAAAAACTGTTTTTT
v_gene: TRBV2; d_gene: NA; j_gene: TRBJ1-5; abundance: NA; CDR3aa: CASGLGYSNQPQHF; CDR3nt: TGTGCCAGCGGCCTAGGGTATAGCAATCAGCCCCAGCATTTT
v_gene: TRBV28; d_gene: NA; j_gene: TRBJ2-3; abundance: NA; CDR3aa: CASSTSQDRTDTQYF; CDR3nt: TGTGCCAGCAGTACCTCACAGGACCGCACAGATACGCAGTATTTT
v_gene: TRBV6-6; d_gene: TRBD2; j_gene: TRBJ2-1; abundance: NA; CDR3aa: CASSHGTSGRAANEQFF; CDR3nt: TGTGCCAGCAGTCACGGGACTAGCGGGAGGGCGGCCAATGAGCAGTTCTTC
v_gene: TRBV3-1; d_gene: NA; j_gene: TRBJ1-4; abundance: few; CDR3aa: CASSQGNRRLFF; CDR3nt: TGTGCCAGCAGCCAAGGAAACCGGCGGCTGTTTTTT
v_gene: TRBV14; d_gene: NA; j_gene: TRBJ2-1; abundance: NA; CDR3aa: CASSHVGYSYNEQFF; CDR3nt: TGTGCCAGCAGCCACGTCGGATACTCCTACAATGAGCAGTTCTTC
v_gene: TRBV27; d_gene: TRBD2; j_gene: TRBJ2-7; abundance: NA; CDR3aa: CASSTLIAGGSYNEQYF; CDR3nt: TGTGCCAGCAGTACCCTCATAGCGGGAGGGTCCTACAATGAGCAGTACTTC
v_gene: TRBV3-1; d_gene: TRBD1; j_gene: TRBJ2-3; abundance: NA; CDR3aa: CASSQYPGQGADTQYF; CDR3nt: TGTGCCAGCAGCCAATATCCGGGACAGGGTGCAGATACGCAGTATTTT
v_gene: TRBV7-2; d_gene: TRBD2; j_gene: TRBJ2-7; abundance: NA; CDR3aa: CAGSPSFAGLVDYEQYF; CDR3nt: TGTGCCGGCAGCCCCAGCTTTGCGGGACTAGTTGACTACGAGCAGTACTTC
v_gene: TRBV6-6; d_gene: TRBD1; j_gene: TRBJ1-5; abundance: NA; CDR3aa: CASRDTGGGGNQPQHF; CDR3nt: TGTGCCAGCAGAGATACAGGGGGCGGTGGCAATCAGCCCCAGCATTTT
v_gene: TRBV28; d_gene: NA; j_gene: TRBJ2-6; abundance: NA; CDR3aa: CASEEAGANVLTF; CDR3nt: TGTGCCAGCGAAGAAGCTGGGGCCAACGTCCTGACTTTC